These 12 T cell receptor beta chains originate from one sample sequenced in a study of beta chain features in type 1 diabetes. The whole isolated RNA underwent reverse transcription, so sequencing captured expressed TCRB transcripts. Some clones are missing from TCRdb's copy, which holds only in-frame ones; the method was immunoSEQ multiplex PCR. This table has 900,000 or so clones, about a sixth appearing once. Specimen: naive CD4+ T cells from blood. The receptor set was obtained from a woman in her late teens or twenties in good health.

This clone was seen once. The genes are TRBV28 and TRBJ2-2; D not resolved. Germline CDR1 is MDHEN and CDR2 is SYDVKM. The length of the CDR3 is 15 residues. The ends were cut back, 4 bases at V and 0 bases at J, with 9 bases in the middle. CDR3: CASSSQPTNTGELFF. CDR3 bases: TGTGCCAGCAGTTCACAACCGACGAACACCGGGGAGCTGTTTTTT.

This clone appeared a few times. The chain is built from TRBV20-1 and TRBJ1-2, with 8 bases lining up with TRBD1. The germline gives CDR1 DFQATT, CDR2 SNEGSKA (reference sequence). The CDR3 is 11 residues long. This CDR3 is CSGGAMGGYTF. CDR3 nucleotide sequence: TGCTCAGGGGGCGCGATGGGCGGCTACACCTTC.

V usage is TRBV28 and J usage is TRBJ2-4; D ambiguous. The CDR3 has 13 amino acids. In germline, CDR1 is MDHEN, CDR2 SYDVKM. V was clipped by 7 bases and J by 0 bases, with 7 bases between them. CDR3 loop: CASTGEAKNIQYF. The CDR3 DNA reads TGTGCCAGCACTGGTGAAGCCAAAAACATTCAGTACTTC. Supplemented by reference TRBV28 and TRBJ2-4, the full variable domain reads DVKVTQSSRYLVKRTGEKVFLECVQDMDHENMFWYRQDPGLGLRLIYFSYDVKMKEKGDIPEGYSVSREKKERFSLILESASTNQTSMYLCASTGEAKNIQYFGAGTRLSVL.

This clone turned up a few times. CDR3: CASSPSLAQSKNIQYF. The CDR3 DNA is TGTGCCAGCAGTCCCAGCCTAGCGCAGTCTAAAAACATTCAGTACTTC. The V and J genes are TRBV28 and TRBJ2-4, with D possibly being TRBD2 (6 bases). The CDR3 extends over 16 amino acids. Between the trimmed V and J ends, which lost 5 bases and 4 bases, there was a span of 18 bases. Germline-derived CDR1 and CDR2 are MDHEN and SYDVKM.

The chain employs TRBV6-5 and TRBJ2-6; D ambiguous. V lost 3 bases to trimming and J lost 0 bases, with 6 bases between them. CDR1 and CDR2 (germline): MNHEY, SVGAGI. The CDR3 totals 15 residues. CDR3 DNA: TGTGCCAGCAGTTATACGAGCTCTGGGGCCAACGTCCTGACTTTC. Translated, it gives CASSYTSSGANVLTF.

About this clone itself: Within the sample, other DNA sequences also encode this same CDR3. This chain links TRBV28 with TRBJ2-7; 8 bases align to TRBD2. J gave up 3 bases and V 6 bases, and 7 bases lay outside the gene matches. Germline CDR1 MDHEN, CDR2 SYDVKM. CDR3 length: 14 residues. CDR3 coding DNA: TGTGCCAGCAGCCGCACTAGCGGAAGCTACGAGCAGTACTTC. Protein sequence: CASSRTSGSYEQYF.

The rearrangement uses TRBV28 and TRBJ2-2; D ambiguous. The CDR3 totals 13 residues. Trimming left V 5 bases short and J 3 bases short, with 7 bases between. CDR1 MDHEN and CDR2 SYDVKM come from the germline V gene. DNA for the CDR3: TGTGCCAGCAGTCCCCACGACACCGGGGAGCTGTTTTTT. Protein: CASSPHDTGELFF.

The table lists this clone with a few counts. The rearrangement uses TRBV11-2 and TRBJ2-7; 9 bases are a match to TRBD2. Losses at the gene ends were 5 bases for V and 2 bases for J; bases not matched to a gene: 13. CDR3 length equals 17 residues. Germline CDR1 and CDR2: SGHAT and FQNNGV. The CDR3 loop is CASSLSFSRGGTYEQYF. The CDR3 bases are TGTGCCAGCAGCCTCTCCTTCTCGCGGGGGGGTACCTACGAGCAGTACTTC.

J is TRBJ1-1 and V is TRBV20-1; D gene unclear. The ends were cut back, 6 bases at V and 8 bases at J, with 13 bases in the middle. The V gene's germline CDR1 is DFQATT and CDR2 SNEGSKA (reference sequence). This CDR3 region has 11 residues. The CDR3, as DNA: TGCAGTGCCAGGAGTGGGCTCGAAGCTTTCTTT. This translates into CSARSGLEAFF.

The chain couples TRBV20-1 to TRBJ2-7; D gene uncertain. The CDR3 covers 10 residues. Germline CDR1 reads DFQATT; CDR2 reads SNEGSKA (reference sequence). The germline V and J ends were trimmed by 4 bases and 2 bases, with 3 bases remaining between them. This CDR3 reads CSANAYEQYF. The CDR3 DNA is TGCAGTGCTAACGCCTACGAGCAGTACTTC.

The chain recombines TRBV7-9 with TRBJ2-6; D is unresolved. Germline loops: CDR1 SEHNR, CDR2 FQNEAQ (reference sequence). The CDR3 is 15 amino acids. Trimming left V 7 bases short and J 1 base short, with 11 bases between. CDR3 sequence reads: CASNILGSGANVLTF. The CDR3 DNA reads as TGTGCCAGCAACATCCTAGGGTCTGGGGCCAACGTCCTGACTTTC.

The chain recombines TRBV15 with TRBJ2-6; D uncertain. Germline CDR1 and CDR2: LNHNV and YYDKDF (reference sequence). This CDR3 region has 16 residues. V was cut by 0 bases and J by 2 bases, with 8 bases left in between. CDR3 loop: CATSRDRVPGANVLTF. CDR3 nucleotides: TGTGCCACCAGCAGAGATCGGGTGCCTGGGGCCAACGTCCTGACTTTC.